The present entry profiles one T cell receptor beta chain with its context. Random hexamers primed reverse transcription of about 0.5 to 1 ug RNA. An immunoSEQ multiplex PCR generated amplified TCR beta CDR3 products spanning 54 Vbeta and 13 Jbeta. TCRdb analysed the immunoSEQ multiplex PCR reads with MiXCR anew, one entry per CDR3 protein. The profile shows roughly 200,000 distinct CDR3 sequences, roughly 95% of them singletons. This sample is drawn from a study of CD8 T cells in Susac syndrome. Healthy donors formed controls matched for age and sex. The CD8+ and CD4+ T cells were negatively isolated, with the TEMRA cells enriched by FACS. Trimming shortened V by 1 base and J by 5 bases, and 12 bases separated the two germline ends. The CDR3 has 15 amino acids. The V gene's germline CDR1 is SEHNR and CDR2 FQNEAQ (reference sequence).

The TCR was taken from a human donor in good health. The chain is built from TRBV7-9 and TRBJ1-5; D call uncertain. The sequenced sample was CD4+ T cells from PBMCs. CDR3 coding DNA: TGTGCCAGCAGCTTAGGTTTCGGAGATTATCAGCCCCAGCATTTT. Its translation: CASSLGFGDYQPQHF.